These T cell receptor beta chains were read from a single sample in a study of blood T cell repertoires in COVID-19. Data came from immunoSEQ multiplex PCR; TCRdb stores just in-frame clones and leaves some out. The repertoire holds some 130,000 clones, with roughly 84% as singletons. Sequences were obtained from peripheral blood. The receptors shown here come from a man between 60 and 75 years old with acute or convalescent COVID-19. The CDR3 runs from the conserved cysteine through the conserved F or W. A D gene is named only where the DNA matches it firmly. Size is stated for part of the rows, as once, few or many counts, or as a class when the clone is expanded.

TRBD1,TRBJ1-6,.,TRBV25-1,CASSESTGTGNSPLHF,TGTGCCAGCAGTGAATCCACCGGGACAGGGAATTCACCCCTCCACTTT
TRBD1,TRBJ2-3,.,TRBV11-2,CASSLEGQGGAGTQYF,TGTGCCAGCAGCTTAGAGGGACAGGGCGGCGCTGGTACGCAGTATTTT
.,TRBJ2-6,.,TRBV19,CASSVAVGANVLTF,TGTGCCAGTAGTGTAGCGGTGGGGGCCAACGTCCTGACTTTC
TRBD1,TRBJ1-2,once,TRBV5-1,CASSSGQGTDYGYTF,TGCGCCAGCAGCTCAGGACAGGGAACTGACTATGGCTACACCTTC
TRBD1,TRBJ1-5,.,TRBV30,CAWSANRGHQPQHF,TGTGCCTGGAGTGCCAACAGGGGGCATCAGCCCCAGCATTTT
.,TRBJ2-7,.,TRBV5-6,CASSLWGRPESYEQYF,TGTGCCAGCAGCTTGTGGGGCAGGCCCGAATCCTACGAGCAGTACTTC
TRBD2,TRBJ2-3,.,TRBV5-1,CASSLRTSGTDTQYF,TGCGCCAGCAGCTTGAGGACTAGCGGGACAGATACGCAGTATTTT
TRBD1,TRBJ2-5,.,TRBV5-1,CASSLEVRGQETQYF,TGCGCCAGCAGCTTGGAGGTCAGGGGGCAAGAGACCCAGTACTTC
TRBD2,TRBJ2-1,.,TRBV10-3,CAISAAGGYNEQFF,TGTGCCATCAGTGCTGCGGGAGGGTACAATGAGCAGTTCTTC
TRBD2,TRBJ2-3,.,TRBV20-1,CSASGASGGRDTQYF,TGCAGTGCTAGTGGCGCTAGCGGGGGTCGAGATACGCAGTATTTT
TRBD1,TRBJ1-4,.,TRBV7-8,CASSSTGLPNEKLFF,TGTGCCAGCAGCTCGACAGGGCTACCTAATGAAAAACTGTTTTTT
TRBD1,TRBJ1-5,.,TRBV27,CASSLYRGNQPQHF,TGTGCCAGCAGTTTATACAGGGGTAATCAGCCCCAGCATTTT
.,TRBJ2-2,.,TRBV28,CASRANTGELFF,TGTGCCAGCCGGGCGAACACCGGGGAGCTGTTTTTT
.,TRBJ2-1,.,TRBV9,CASSDRASYNEQFF,TGTGCCAGCAGCGACAGGGCATCCTACAATGAGCAGTTCTTC
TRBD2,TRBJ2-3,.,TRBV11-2,CASSLDSSGSPGYTQYF,TGTGCCAGCAGCTTAGATTCGAGCGGGAGCCCAGGATATACGCAGTATTTT
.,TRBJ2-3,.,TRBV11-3,CASSSRLGEADTQYF,TGTGCCAGCAGCTCCCGACTAGGTGAAGCAGATACGCAGTATTTT
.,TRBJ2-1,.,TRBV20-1,CSASSTGTWGNNEQFF,TGCAGTGCTAGTTCCACGGGTACGTGGGGCAACAATGAGCAGTTCTTC
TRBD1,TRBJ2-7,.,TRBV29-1,CSYNRGSDEQYF,TGCAGCTATAACAGGGGGTCGGACGAGCAGTACTTC
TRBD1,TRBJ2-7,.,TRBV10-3,CAISRTGAYEQYF,TGTGCCATCAGCAGGACAGGGGCCTACGAGCAGTACTTC
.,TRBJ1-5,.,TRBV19,CASSSSFEGNGGNQPQHF,TGTGCCAGTAGTTCTTCCTTCGAGGGCAACGGAGGCAATCAGCCCCAGCATTTT
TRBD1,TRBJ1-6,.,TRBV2,CASSGGQRFNSPLHF,TGTGCCAGCAGTGGGGGACAGCGATTTAATTCACCCCTCCACTTT
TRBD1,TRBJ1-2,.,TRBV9,CASSTLTGGLGYTF,TGTGCCAGCAGCACCCTTACAGGGGGCTTAGGCTACACCTTC
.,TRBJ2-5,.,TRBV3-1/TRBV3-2,CASSRRLSPTETQYF,TGTGCCAGCAGCCGAAGACTAAGTCCCACAGAGACCCAGTACTTC
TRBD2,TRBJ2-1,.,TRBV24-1,CATSDRGGPYNEQFF,TGTGCCACCAGTGATCGGGGGGGCCCTTACAATGAGCAGTTCTTC
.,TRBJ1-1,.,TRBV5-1,CASSLGPTQPEAFF,TGCGCCAGCAGCTTGGGTCCCACACAACCTGAAGCTTTCTTT
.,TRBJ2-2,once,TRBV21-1,CAILHRAIGWELFF,TGTGCCATCCTCCACAGGGCTATCGGGTGGGAGCTGTTTTTT
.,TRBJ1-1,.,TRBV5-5,CASSLRIQGSPEAFF,TGTGCCAGCAGCTTGCGGATACAGGGATCCCCTGAAGCTTTCTTT
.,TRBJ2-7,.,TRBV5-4,CASTSRDTHEQYF,TGTGCCAGCACCTCTCGGGACACCCACGAGCAGTACTTC
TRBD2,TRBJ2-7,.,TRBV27,CASSPSTSPYEQYF,TGTGCCAGCAGTCCGTCGACTAGCCCGTACGAGCAGTACTTC
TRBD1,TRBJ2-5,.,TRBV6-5,CASGTVEETQYF,TGTGCCAGTGGGACAGTAGAAGAGACCCAGTACTTC
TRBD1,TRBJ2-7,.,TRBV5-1,CASSPGTGGPYEQYF,TGCGCCAGCAGCCCCGGGACAGGGGGACCCTACGAGCAGTACTTC
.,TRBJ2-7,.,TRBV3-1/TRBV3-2,CASSQRPGDEQYF,TGTGCCAGCAGCCAACGCCCAGGGGACGAGCAGTACTTC
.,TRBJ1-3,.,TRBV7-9,CASSLSRTGNTIYF,TGTGCCAGCAGCTTATCCAGGACTGGAAACACCATATATTTT
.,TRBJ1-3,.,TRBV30,CAWTTANSGNTIYF,TGTGCCTGGACGACAGCTAACTCTGGAAACACCATATATTTT
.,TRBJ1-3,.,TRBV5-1,CASSPWSSGNTIYF,TGCGCCAGCAGCCCTTGGAGCTCTGGAAACACCATATATTTT
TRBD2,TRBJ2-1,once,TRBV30,CAWSVLAGNEQFF,TGTGCCTGGAGTGTCCTAGCGGGGAATGAGCAGTTCTTC
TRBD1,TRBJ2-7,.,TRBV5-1,CASSLEGTAEQYF,TGCGCCAGCAGCTTGGAAGGGACAGCCGAGCAGTACTTC
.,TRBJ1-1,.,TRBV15,CATSRDGGSEAFF,TGTGCCACCAGCAGAGATGGGGGCTCTGAAGCTTTCTTT
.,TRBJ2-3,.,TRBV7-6,CASSLRPDGDTQYF,TGTGCCAGCAGCCTAAGACCAGACGGGGATACGCAGTATTTT
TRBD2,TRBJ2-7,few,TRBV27,CASSSRVGTSGTYEQYF,TGTGCCAGCAGTTCCCGGGTCGGGACTAGCGGGACCTACGAGCAGTACTTC
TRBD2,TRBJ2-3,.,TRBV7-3,CASSPSKAGVTDTQYF,TGTGCCAGCAGCCCGTCTAAAGCGGGAGTCACAGATACGCAGTATTTT
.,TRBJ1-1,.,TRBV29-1,CSVESTGYTEAFF,TGCAGCGTCGAGAGTACAGGGTACACTGAAGCTTTCTTT
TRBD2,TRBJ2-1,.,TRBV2,CASRPRGLAGGSDYNEQFF,TGTGCCAGCAGACCCAGAGGACTAGCGGGAGGGTCTGATTACAATGAGCAGTTCTTC
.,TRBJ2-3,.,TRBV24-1,CATSDPQGLWSTDTQYF,TGTGCCACCAGTGACCCACAGGGACTATGGAGCACAGATACGCAGTATTTT
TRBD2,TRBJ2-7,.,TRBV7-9,CASRWAGGASGRAGEQYF,TGTGCCAGCCGCTGGGCCGGGGGGGCTAGCGGGAGGGCAGGCGAGCAGTACTTC
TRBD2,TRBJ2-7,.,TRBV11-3,CASSLSSGRAHEQYF,TGTGCCAGCAGCTTATCCAGCGGGAGGGCCCACGAGCAGTACTTC
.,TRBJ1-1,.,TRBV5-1,CASSLDSDYTEAFF,TGCGCCAGCAGCTTGGACTCTGATTACACTGAAGCTTTCTTT
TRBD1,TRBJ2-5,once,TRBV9,CASSFRTGLTEETQYF,TGTGCCAGCAGCTTCCGGACAGGGCTGACAGAAGAGACCCAGTACTTC
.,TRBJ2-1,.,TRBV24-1,CATSDPGLSYNEQFF,TGTGCCACCAGTGACCCAGGTCTCTCCTACAATGAGCAGTTCTTC
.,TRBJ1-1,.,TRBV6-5,CASSYSQANTEAFF,TGTGCCAGCAGTTACTCCCAGGCGAACACTGAAGCTTTCTTT
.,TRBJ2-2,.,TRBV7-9,CASSSTGELFF,TGTGCCAGCAGCTCTACCGGGGAGCTGTTTTTT
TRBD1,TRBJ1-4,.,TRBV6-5,CASSYQAGQLNEKLFF,TGTGCCAGCAGTTACCAGGCGGGACAGCTAAATGAAAAACTGTTTTTT
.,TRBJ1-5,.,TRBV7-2,CASSLAGRDQPQHF,TGTGCCAGCAGCTTAGCAGGGAGGGATCAGCCCCAGCATTTT
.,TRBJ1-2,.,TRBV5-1,CASSARGDYGYTF,TGCGCCAGCAGCGCCAGGGGAGACTATGGCTACACCTTC
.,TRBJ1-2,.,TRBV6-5,CASSLGGIFQYGYTF,TGTGCCAGCAGTTTAGGAGGAATCTTCCAATATGGCTACACCTTC
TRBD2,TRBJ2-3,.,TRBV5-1,CASSLTSGGTDTQYF,TGCGCCAGCAGCTTGACTAGCGGGGGGACAGATACGCAGTATTTT
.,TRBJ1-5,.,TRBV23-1,CARPTGRGNQPQHF,TGCGCCAGGCCTACAGGCCGGGGCAATCAGCCCCAGCATTTT